Listed below are T cell receptor beta chains from one sample, sequenced in a study of T-cell memory formation after mild COVID-19. TCRdb called the 5' RACE reads again in MiXCR, with one record for every CDR3 protein. Among 250,000 to 350,000 distinct CDR3 sequences listed, roughly 15% were seen once. Specimen: PBMCs or a T cell subset sorted from them (not recorded which). Every receptor here comes from a man between 18 and 35 years old who had mild COVID-19 (a few samples of this study predate the infection). Cell type and time point are not known. Both conserved end residues are trimmed from each CDR3. Fields, in order: V gene, CDR3 length, CDR3 protein.

v_call: TRBV3-1; cdr3_length: 13; cdr3_aa: ASSQGGAGNTEAF
v_call: TRBV4-3; cdr3_length: 14; cdr3_aa: ASSLASGGAVYEQF
v_call: TRBV7-9; cdr3_length: 12; cdr3_aa: ASSFTGVSYEQY
v_call: TRBV3-1; cdr3_length: 12; cdr3_aa: ASRPQGFGNEQF
v_call: TRBV4-3; cdr3_length: 13; cdr3_aa: ASSRGTETNEKLF
v_call: TRBV20-1; cdr3_length: 10; cdr3_aa: SARGARGEQF
v_call: TRBV5-1; cdr3_length: 11; cdr3_aa: ASSLQSQETQY
v_call: TRBV4-3; cdr3_length: 12; cdr3_aa: ASSQDLDPYEQY
v_call: TRBV12-3/TRBV12-4; cdr3_length: 11; cdr3_aa: ASRMDRGLTQH
v_call: TRBV6-6; cdr3_length: 12; cdr3_aa: ASSGLDGNQPQH
v_call: TRBV20-1; cdr3_length: 10; cdr3_aa: SATQGARGYT
v_call: TRBV7-2; cdr3_length: 12; cdr3_aa: ASSSGYRTGELF
v_call: TRBV5-1; cdr3_length: 11; cdr3_aa: ASSFREGGEAF
v_call: TRBV5-1; cdr3_length: 13; cdr3_aa: ASSSSGGPADTQY
v_call: TRBV4-3; cdr3_length: 12; cdr3_aa: ASSQDSMNTEAF
v_call: TRBV5-1; cdr3_length: 12; cdr3_aa: ASSLVPGDYEQY
v_call: TRBV5-1; cdr3_length: 12; cdr3_aa: ASSLDQGIGEQY
v_call: TRBV12-3/TRBV12-4; cdr3_length: 11; cdr3_aa: ASSFGLNEKLF
v_call: TRBV12-3/TRBV12-4; cdr3_length: 12; cdr3_aa: ASSLGQGDNEQF
v_call: TRBV25-1; cdr3_length: 13; cdr3_aa: ASTEGRGAGETQY
v_call: TRBV5-1; cdr3_length: 13; cdr3_aa: ASSFSGRTNEKLF
v_call: TRBV12-3/TRBV12-4; cdr3_length: 12; cdr3_aa: ASSREGTTDTQY
v_call: TRBV24-1; cdr3_length: 10; cdr3_aa: ATSDASEKLF
v_call: TRBV14; cdr3_length: 11; cdr3_aa: ASSQERAGEQY
v_call: TRBV9; cdr3_length: 13; cdr3_aa: ASSVDVGVEEKLF
v_call: TRBV9; cdr3_length: 15; cdr3_aa: ASSPQVGQGASYEQY
v_call: TRBV7-6; cdr3_length: 13; cdr3_aa: ASSFLGQGQYEQY
v_call: TRBV20-1; cdr3_length: 11; cdr3_aa: SVGRGLNQPQH
v_call: TRBV24-1; cdr3_length: 13; cdr3_aa: ATTLDRGLYNEQF
v_call: TRBV6-2/TRBV6-3; cdr3_length: 14; cdr3_aa: ASSYFRDRDKDGYT
v_call: TRBV23-1; cdr3_length: 14; cdr3_aa: ASSHGGGPAKNIQY
v_call: TRBV7-8; cdr3_length: 12; cdr3_aa: ASSTTQGNQPQH
v_call: TRBV7-3; cdr3_length: 13; cdr3_aa: ASSSQGAWTGELF
v_call: TRBV7-9; cdr3_length: 16; cdr3_aa: ASSFLPGTGETSTEAF
v_call: TRBV14; cdr3_length: 18; cdr3_aa: ASSPPQSRQGSLFGNTIY
v_call: TRBV15; cdr3_length: 13; cdr3_aa: ATSAFGQGTYEQY
v_call: TRBV7-9; cdr3_length: 12; cdr3_aa: ASSLKAGNTEAF
v_call: TRBV7-3; cdr3_length: 10; cdr3_aa: ASGQPGGELF
v_call: TRBV6-5; cdr3_length: 15; cdr3_aa: ASSLTGEMGAKNIQY
v_call: TRBV5-5; cdr3_length: 13; cdr3_aa: ASSRLAGEYETQY
v_call: TRBV5-1; cdr3_length: 14; cdr3_aa: ASSTQGTRSEYGYT
v_call: TRBV4-3; cdr3_length: 11; cdr3_aa: ASSPGQTGELF
v_call: TRBV12-3/TRBV12-4; cdr3_length: 10; cdr3_aa: ASSLGGLAQY
v_call: TRBV3-1; cdr3_length: 11; cdr3_aa: ASSQSRFQPQH
v_call: TRBV4-1; cdr3_length: 12; cdr3_aa: ASSQTGAATEAF
v_call: TRBV5-1; cdr3_length: 12; cdr3_aa: ASSLGGVEETQY
v_call: TRBV9; cdr3_length: 10; cdr3_aa: ASSGEWETQY
v_call: TRBV10-3; cdr3_length: 12; cdr3_aa: AILVRGSGNTIY
v_call: TRBV11-1; cdr3_length: 10; cdr3_aa: ASSPEGETQY
v_call: TRBV20-1; cdr3_length: 10; cdr3_aa: SAKGVNTEAF
v_call: TRBV6-5; cdr3_length: 13; cdr3_aa: ASSKEGNYNSPLH
v_call: TRBV9; cdr3_length: 12; cdr3_aa: ASSEGLIQETQY
v_call: TRBV7-9; cdr3_length: 13; cdr3_aa: ASSYRGSSYNEQF